The entry below gives a single T cell receptor (beta chain) sequence along with its context. This clone was counted a few times. The specificity of this receptor is unknown. Base-call qualities are not available, and no considerably larger clone is one nucleotide away. The sample holds other DNA sequences that translate to the same CDR3. The sample is drawn from a study of T cell responses to AZD1222 COVID-19 vaccine (dated by TCRdb to 2020 to 2022). Some background on the complete study: A total of 230 or so trial participants underwent TCR sequencing, of whom 207 received two doses of AZD1222 and about 26 received two doses of the MenACWY control vaccine. Enrollment into the trials was organized by age into subgroups of 18-55, 56-69 and 70-plus years, and those subgroups contained roughly 150, 30 and 60 TCR-sequenced participants, respectively. Broad study findings and their caveats: The whole spike protein was spanned by vaccine-associated CD4 TCRs, and dominant responses were seen in regions 160-218 and 743-854. Participants were mostly white British and included more females than males, and it was suggested by the authors that clonal diversity may have been underestimated. Conclusions about previously exposed vaccinees were limited because only a handful of AZD1222 recipients were SARS-CoV-2 seropositive at baseline. Reportedly, close to half of the unique spike-specific TCRs recognized epitopes lying outside the regions that are mutated in the B.1.351 and B.1.1.7 variants. In the small 56-69-year group, the increase in depth fell short of significance, most likely because of low power. Because no day 14 peak-response samples were available, the repertoires could be characterized only after the peak T cell response. Spike-specific TCR breadth and depth rose significantly after two AZD1222 doses compared with day 0 and with MenACWY recipients.

In light of the paper, this sample's time point label describes: about 28 days (+/-7) after the second vaccine dose. AZD1222 recipients whose second dose came at about 4 weeks and those whose second dose came at about 12 weeks were combined into one group, since spike-specific TCR depth and breadth did not differ between the two schedules. Samples from vaccinated people were obtained from the UK trials COV001 and COV002, which included a single-blind randomized controlled phase 2/3 trial of AZD1222 (ChAdOx1 nCoV-19) in healthy adults. For TCRbeta chain sequencing, PBMC samples from trial participants were taken at day 0 and at day 28 after the second dose. The CDR3 regions of human TCRbeta chains were subjected to immunosequencing. The study's processing was this. TCRs in the repertoires were compared against a reference library of SARS-CoV-2-specific TCRs that had been generated with the MIRA antigen-specificity platform. Breadth meant the fraction of unique TCRs that were SARS-CoV-2-associated, whereas depth meant the fraction of total T cells that were SARS-CoV-2-associated. Using the MIRA data, each spike-specific TCR was assigned both to the spike region to which the TCR was reactive and to a CD4 or CD8 class. Log10-transformed breadth and depth values were compared by one-way ANOVA with Sidak's multiple comparisons tests. TCRdb stores this immuneACCESS table with in-frame sequences only. Part of the clones is absent; in the studies checked, under half of the shortfall reflects unresolved V genes, and no reason is known for the rest. That table supplies the V and J calls and clone size; D and trimming were determined from the DNA. This sample is represented by around 150,000 clones; approximately 91% of them were singletons. Around 1.2% of the sample lies in the top ten.

The source was peripheral blood, collected 28 days after the second AZD1222 dose. This clonotype was obtained from an adult who received the AZD1222 COVID-19 vaccine.

The CDR3 sequence is CASSRRVNTEAFF. The bases read TGTGCCAGTAGTAGGCGAGTTAACACTGAAGCTTTCTTT. Rearrangement joined TRBV19 to TRBJ1-1, with no confidently assigned D gene. A distance of 8 bases separates the germline ends of V and J, which lose 4 bases and 2 bases respectively. CDR1 LNHDA and CDR2 SQIVND are derived from the germline V gene (reference sequence). The CDR3 measures 13 amino acids from cysteine to phenylalanine. The only DNA kept is the CDR3, 39 bases in frame from the first base.